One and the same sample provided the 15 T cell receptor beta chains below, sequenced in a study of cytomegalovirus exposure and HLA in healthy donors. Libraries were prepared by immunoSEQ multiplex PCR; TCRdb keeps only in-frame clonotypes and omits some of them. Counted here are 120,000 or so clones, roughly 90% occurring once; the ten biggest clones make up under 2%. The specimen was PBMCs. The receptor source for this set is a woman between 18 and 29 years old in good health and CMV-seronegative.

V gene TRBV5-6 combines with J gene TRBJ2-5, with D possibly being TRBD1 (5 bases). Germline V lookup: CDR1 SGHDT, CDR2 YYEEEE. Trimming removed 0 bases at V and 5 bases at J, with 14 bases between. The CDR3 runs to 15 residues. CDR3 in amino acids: CASSLVRGKGETQYF. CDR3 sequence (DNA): TGTGCCAGCAGCTTGGTTAGGGGAAAAGGGGAGACCCAGTACTTC.

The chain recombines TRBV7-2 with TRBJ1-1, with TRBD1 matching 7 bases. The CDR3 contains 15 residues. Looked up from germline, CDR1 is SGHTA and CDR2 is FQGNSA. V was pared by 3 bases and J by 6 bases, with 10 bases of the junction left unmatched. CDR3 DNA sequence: TGTGCCAGCAGCTTTCCTGAGACAGGGACGGCTGAAGCTTTCTTT. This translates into CASSFPETGTAEAFF.

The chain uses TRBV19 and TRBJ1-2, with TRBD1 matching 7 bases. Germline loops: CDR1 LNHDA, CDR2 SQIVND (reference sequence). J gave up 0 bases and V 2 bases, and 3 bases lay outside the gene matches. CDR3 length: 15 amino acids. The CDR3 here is CASSIRQGPNYGYTF. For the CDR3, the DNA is TGTGCCAGTAGTATACGACAGGGCCCTAACTATGGCTACACCTTC.

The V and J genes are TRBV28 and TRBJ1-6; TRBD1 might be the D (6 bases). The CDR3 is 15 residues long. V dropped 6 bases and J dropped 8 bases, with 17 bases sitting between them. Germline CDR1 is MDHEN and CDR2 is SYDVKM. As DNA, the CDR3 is TGTGCCAGCAGGGGACCGGGACATGAATATTCACCCCTCCACTTT. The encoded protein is CASRGPGHEYSPLHF.

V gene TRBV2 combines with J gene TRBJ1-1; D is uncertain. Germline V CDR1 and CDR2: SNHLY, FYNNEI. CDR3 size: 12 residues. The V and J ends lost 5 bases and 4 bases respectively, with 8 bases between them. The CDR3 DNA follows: TGTGCCAGCAGTCTAGACTCCACTGAAGCTTTCTTT. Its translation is CASSLDSTEAFF.

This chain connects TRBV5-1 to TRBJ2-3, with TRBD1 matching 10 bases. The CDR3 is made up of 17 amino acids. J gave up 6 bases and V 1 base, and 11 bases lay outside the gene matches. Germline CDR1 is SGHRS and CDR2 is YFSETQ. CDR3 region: CASSLLRGTGVGDTQYF. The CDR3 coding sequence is TGCGCCAGCAGCTTGTTACGCGGGACAGGGGTTGGGGATACGCAGTATTTT.

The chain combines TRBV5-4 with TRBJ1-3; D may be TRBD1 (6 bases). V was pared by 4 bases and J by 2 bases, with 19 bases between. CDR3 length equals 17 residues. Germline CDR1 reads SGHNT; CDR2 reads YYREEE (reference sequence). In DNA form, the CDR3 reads TGTGCCAGCAGCCCCCAGGGTCAGGGGTTGACTGGAAACACCATATATTTT. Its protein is CASSPQGQGLTGNTIYF.

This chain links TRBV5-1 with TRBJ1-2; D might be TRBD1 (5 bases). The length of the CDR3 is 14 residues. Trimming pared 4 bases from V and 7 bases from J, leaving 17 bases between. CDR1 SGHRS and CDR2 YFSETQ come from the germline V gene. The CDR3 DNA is TGCGCCAGCAGCCGCAACCGGGACTTGGGTGGCTACACCTTC. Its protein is CASSRNRDLGGYTF.

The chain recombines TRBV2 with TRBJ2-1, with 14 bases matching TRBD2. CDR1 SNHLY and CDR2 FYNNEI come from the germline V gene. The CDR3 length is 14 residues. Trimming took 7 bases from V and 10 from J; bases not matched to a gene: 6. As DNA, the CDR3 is TGTGCCAGCACGGGACTAGCGGGGGCCTCGGAGCAGTTCTTC. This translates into CASTGLAGASEQFF. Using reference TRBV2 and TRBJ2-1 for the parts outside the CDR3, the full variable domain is EPEVTQTPSHQVTQMGQEVILRCVPISNHLYFYWYRQILGQKVEFLVSFYNNEISEKSEIFDDQFSVERPDGSNFTLKIRSTKLEDSAMYFCASTGLAGASEQFFGPGTRLTVL.

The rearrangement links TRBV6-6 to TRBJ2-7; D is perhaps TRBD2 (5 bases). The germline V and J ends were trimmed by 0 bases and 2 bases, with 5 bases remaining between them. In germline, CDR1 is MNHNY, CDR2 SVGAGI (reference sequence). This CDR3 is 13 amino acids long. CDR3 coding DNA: TGTGCCAGCAGTTACTCGGGAGCCTACGAGCAGTACTTC. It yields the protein CASSYSGAYEQYF.

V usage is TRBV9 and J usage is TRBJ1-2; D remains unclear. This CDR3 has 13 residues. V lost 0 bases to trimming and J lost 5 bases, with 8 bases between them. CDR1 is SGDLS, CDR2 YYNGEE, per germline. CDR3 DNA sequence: TGTGCCAGCAGCGTAGAGGGAGGGTATGGCTACACCTTC. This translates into CASSVEGGYGYTF.

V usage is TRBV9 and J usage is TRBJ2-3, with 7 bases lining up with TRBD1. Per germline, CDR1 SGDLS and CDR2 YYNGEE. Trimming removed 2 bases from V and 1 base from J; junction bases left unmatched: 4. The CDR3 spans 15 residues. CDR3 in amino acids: CASSVQDRGTDTQYF. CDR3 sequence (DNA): TGTGCCAGCAGCGTTCAAGACAGGGGCACAGATACGCAGTATTTT.

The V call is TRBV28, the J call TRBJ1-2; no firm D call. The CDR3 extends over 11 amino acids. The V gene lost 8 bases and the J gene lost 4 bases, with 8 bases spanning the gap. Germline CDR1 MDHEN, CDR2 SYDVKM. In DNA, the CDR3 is TGTGCCAGCTGGTTCGGCTATGGCTACACCTTC. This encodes CASWFGYGYTF.

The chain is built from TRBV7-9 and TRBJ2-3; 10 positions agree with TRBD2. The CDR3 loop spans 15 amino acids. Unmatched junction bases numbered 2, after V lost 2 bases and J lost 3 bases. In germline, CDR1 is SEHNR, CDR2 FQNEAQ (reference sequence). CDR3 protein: CASSLQAGGTDTQYF. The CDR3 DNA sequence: TGTGCCAGCAGCTTACAAGCGGGGGGGACAGATACGCAGTATTTT.

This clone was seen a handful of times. CDR3 in DNA: TGTGCCAGCAGCCCCCGAGGGTCGGCAGCAAGCTCCTACGAGCAGTACTTC. It encodes CASSPRGSAASSYEQYF. V is TRBV7-8 and J is TRBJ2-7; maybe TRBD2 (5 bases). The CDR3 totals 17 residues. From germline, CDR1 is SGHVS and CDR2 FQNEAQ. The V end lost 5 bases, the J end lost 0 bases, and 20 bases lay between the germline ends.